This entry is about one TCR beta chain. The repertoire was sequenced with immunoSEQ multiplex PCR; TCRdb's copy has only in-frame clones and lacks some. Here the sample spans some 40,000 clones, 80% to 95% being singletons. This sample is part of a study of T cell changes during pregnancy in multiple sclerosis. The CDR3 sequence is 13 residues long. Germline CDR1 reads MNHEY; CDR2 reads SMNVEV (reference sequence). V was pared by 1 base and J by 10 bases, with 8 bases between. V is TRBV27 and J is TRBJ1-6; no reliable D call. This receptor was taken from a female donor in good health, enrolled as a control in a pregnancy study. The sample was CD4+ T cells from peripheral blood mononuclear cells, taken in the third trimester of pregnancy. CDR3 nucleotides: TGTGCCAGCAGTTTATATCGGGTATCACCCCTCCACTTT. The encoded protein is CASSLYRVSPLHF.